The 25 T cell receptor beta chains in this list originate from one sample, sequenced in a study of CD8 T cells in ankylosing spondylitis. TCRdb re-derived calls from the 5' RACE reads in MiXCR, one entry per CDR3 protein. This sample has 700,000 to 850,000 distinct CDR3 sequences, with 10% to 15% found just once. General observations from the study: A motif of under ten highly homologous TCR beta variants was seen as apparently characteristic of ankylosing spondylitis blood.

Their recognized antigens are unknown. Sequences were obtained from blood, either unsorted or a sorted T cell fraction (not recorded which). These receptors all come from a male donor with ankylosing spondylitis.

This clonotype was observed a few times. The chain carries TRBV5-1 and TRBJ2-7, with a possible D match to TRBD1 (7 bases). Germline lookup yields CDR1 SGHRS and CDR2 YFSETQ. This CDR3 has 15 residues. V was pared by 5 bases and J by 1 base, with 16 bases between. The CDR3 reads CASRRQGGRSYEQYF. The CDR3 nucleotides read TGCGCCAGCAGGAGACAGGGAGGAAGGTCCTACGAGCAGTACTTC.

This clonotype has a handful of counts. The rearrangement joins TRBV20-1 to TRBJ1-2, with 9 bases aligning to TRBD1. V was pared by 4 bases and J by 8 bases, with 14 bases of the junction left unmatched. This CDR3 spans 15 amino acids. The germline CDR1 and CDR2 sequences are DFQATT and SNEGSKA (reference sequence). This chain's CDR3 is CSAITPGDRGGGYTF. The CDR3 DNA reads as TGCAGTGCTATTACTCCTGGAGACAGGGGGGGAGGCTACACCTTC.

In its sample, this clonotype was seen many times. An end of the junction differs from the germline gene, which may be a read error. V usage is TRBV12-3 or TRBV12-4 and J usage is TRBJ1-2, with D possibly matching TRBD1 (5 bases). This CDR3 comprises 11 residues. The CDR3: CASRLRDGQLF. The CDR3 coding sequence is TGTGCCAGCAGGCTACGGGACGGCCAGCTTTTC.

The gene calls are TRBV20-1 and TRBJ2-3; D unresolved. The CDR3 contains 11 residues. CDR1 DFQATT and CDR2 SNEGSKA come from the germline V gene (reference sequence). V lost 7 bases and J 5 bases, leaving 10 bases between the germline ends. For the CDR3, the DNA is TGCAGTGGGAGAGGTGGAGATACGCAGTATTTT. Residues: CSGRGGDTQYF.

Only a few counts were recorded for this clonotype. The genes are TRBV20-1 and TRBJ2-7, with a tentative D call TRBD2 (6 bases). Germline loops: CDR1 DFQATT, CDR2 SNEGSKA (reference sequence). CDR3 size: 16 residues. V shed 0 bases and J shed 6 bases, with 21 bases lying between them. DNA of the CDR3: TGCAGTGCTAGAGATCTCCCCCGGCTCTCGACTAGCGAGCAGTACTTC. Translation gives CSARDLPRLSTSEQYF.

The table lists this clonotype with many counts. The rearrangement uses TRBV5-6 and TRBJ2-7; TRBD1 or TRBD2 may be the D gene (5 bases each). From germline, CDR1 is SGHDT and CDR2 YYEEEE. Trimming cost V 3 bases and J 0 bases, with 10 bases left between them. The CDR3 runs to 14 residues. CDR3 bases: TGTGCCAGCAGCTCCCCAGGGAGCTCCTACGAGCAGTACTTC. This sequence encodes CASSSPGSSYEQYF. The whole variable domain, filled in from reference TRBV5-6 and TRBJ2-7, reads DAGVTQSPTHLIKTRGQQVTLRCSPKSGHDTVSWYQQALGQGPQFIFQYYEEEERQRGNFPDRFSGHQFPNYSSELNVNALLLGDSALYLCASSSPGSSYEQYFGPGTRLTVT.

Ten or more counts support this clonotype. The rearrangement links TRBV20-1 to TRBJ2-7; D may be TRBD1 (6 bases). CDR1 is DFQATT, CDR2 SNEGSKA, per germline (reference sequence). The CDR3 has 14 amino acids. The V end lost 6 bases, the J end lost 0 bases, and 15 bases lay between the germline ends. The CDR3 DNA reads TGCAGTGCCATCCCTAGGACAGTCTCCTACGAGCAGTACTTC. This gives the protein CSAIPRTVSYEQYF.

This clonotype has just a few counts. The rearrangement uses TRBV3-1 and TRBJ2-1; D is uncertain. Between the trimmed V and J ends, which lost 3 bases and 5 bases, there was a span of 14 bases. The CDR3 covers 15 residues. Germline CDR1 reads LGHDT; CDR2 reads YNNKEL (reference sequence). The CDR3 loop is CASSHFGAYNNEQFF. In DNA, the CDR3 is TGTGCCAGCAGCCACTTTGGTGCGTATAACAATGAGCAGTTCTTC.

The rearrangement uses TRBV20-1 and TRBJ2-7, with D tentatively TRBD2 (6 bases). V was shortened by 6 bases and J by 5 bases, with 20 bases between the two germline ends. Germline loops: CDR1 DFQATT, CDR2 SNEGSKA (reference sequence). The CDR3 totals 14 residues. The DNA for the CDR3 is TGCAGTGCCGGGGACTGGCCGAATGAGAACGAGCAGTACTTC. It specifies CSAGDWPNENEQYF.

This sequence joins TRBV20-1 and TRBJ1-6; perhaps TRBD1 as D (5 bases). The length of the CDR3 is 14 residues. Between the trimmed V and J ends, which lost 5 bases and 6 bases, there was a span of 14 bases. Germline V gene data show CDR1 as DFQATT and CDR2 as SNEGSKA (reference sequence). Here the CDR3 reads CSALRGFGNSPLHF. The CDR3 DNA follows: TGCAGTGCTCTGAGGGGTTTTGGTAATTCACCCCTCCACTTT.

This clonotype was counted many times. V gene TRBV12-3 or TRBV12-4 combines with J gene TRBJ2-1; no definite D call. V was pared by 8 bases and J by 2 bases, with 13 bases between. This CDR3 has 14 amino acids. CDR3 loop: CASSPSVAYNEQFF. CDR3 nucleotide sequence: TGTGCCAGCTCACCCTCAGTCGCCTACAATGAGCAGTTCTTC.

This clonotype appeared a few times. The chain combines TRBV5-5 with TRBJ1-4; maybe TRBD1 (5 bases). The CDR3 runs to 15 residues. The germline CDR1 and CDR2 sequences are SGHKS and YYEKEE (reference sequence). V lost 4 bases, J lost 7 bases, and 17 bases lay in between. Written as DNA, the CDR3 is TGTGCCAGCAGCACAACAGGACACGGCTTTGAAAAACTGTTTTTT. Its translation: CASSTTGHGFEKLFF.

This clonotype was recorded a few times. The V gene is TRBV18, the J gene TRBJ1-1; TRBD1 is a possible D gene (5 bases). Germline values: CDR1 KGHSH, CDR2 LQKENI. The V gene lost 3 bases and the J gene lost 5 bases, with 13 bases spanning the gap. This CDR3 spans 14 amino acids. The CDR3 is CASSPGAGRTEAFF. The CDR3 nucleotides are TGTGCCAGCTCACCCGGGGCAGGGAGGACTGAAGCTTTCTTT.

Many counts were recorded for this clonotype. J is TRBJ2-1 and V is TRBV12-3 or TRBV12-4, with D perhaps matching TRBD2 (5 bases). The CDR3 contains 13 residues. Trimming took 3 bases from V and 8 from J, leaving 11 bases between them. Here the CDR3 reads CASSFGDGDEQFF. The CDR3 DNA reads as TGTGCCAGCAGTTTTGGTGACGGGGATGAGCAGTTCTTC.

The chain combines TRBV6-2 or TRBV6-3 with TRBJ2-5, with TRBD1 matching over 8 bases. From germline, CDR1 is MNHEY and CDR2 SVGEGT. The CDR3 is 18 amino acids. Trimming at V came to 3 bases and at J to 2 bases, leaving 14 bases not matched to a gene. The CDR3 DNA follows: TGTGCCAGCAGTTATTATCGCGGGACAGGCGCCCCTCAAGAGACCCAGTACTTC. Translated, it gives CASSYYRGTGAPQETQYF.

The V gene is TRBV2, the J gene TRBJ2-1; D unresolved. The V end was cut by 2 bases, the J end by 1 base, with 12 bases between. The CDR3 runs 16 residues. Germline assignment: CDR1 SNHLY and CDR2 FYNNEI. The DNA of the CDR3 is TGTGCCAGCAGTGAAATACCGTGTGGATCCTACAATGAGCAGTTCTTC. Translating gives CASSEIPCGSYNEQFF.

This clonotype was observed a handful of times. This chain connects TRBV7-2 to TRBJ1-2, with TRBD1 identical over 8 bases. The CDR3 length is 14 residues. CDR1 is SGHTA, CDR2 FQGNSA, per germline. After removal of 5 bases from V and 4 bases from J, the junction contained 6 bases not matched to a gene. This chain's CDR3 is CASSAAGTGYGYTF. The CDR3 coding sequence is TGTGCCAGCAGCGCCGCCGGGACAGGCTATGGCTACACCTTC.

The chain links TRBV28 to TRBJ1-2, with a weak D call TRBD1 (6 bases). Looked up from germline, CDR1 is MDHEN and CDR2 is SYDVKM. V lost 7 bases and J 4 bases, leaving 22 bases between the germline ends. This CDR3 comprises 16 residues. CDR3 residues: CASTHLGGRGGYGYTF. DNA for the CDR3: TGTGCCAGCACCCACTTGGGTGGCAGGGGTGGCTATGGCTACACCTTC.

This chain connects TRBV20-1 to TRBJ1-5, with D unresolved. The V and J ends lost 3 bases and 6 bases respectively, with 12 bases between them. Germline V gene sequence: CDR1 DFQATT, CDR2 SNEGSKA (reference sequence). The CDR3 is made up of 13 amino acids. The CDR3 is CSARFAGTQPQHF. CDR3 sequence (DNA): TGCAGTGCTAGGTTCGCGGGTACTCAGCCCCAGCATTTT.

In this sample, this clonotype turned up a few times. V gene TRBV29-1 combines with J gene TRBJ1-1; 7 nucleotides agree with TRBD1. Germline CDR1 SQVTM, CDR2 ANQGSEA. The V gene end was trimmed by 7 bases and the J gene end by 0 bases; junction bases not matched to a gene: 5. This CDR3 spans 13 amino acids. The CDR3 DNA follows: TGCAGCGGAGGGGGCCACCTGAACACTGAAGCTTTCTTT. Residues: CSGGGHLNTEAFF.

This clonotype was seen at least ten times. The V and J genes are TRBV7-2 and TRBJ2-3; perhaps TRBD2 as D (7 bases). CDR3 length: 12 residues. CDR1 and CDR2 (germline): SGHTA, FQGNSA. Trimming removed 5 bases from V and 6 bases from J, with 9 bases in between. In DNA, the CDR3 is TGTGCCAGCAGCCGGGGGGCGGATACGCAGTATTTT. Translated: CASSRGADTQYF.

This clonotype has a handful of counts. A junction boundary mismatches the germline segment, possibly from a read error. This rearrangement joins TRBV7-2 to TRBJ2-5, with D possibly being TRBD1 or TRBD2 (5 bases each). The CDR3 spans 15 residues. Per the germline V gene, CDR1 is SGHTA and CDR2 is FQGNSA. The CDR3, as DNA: TGTGCCACCAGCCCACCGTGGGGGTTTCGGGAGACCCAGTACTTC. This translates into CATSPPWGFRETQYF. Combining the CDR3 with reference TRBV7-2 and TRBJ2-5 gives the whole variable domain GAGVSQSPSNKVTEKGKDVELRCDPISGHTALYWYRQSLGQGLEFLIYFQGNSAPDKSGLPSDRFSAERTGGSVSTLTIQRTQQEDSAVYLCATSPPWGFRETQYFGPGTRLLVL.

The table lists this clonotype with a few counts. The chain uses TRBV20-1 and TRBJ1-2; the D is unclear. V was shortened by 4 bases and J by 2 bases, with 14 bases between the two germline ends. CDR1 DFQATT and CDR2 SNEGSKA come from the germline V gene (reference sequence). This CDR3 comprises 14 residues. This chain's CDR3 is CSANPRRGNYGYTF. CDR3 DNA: TGCAGTGCTAACCCAAGGCGGGGAAACTATGGCTACACCTTC.

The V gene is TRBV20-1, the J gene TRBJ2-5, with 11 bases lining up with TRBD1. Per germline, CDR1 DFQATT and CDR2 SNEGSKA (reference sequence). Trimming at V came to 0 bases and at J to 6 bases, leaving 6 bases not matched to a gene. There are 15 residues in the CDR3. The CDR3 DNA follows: TGCAGTGCTAGAGATGGACAGGGGGCGTCGAAGACCCAGTACTTC. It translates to CSARDGQGASKTQYF.

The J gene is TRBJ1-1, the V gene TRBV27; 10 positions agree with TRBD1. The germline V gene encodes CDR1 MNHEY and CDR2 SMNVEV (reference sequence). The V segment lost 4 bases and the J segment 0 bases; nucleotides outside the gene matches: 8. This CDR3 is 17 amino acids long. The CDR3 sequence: CASSSGTGQGMNTEAFF. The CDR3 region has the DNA TGTGCCAGCAGTTCGGGGACGGGACAGGGGATGAACACTGAAGCTTTCTTT.